Here is one T cell receptor beta chain with its context. No antigen is known for it. V lost 6 bases to trimming and J lost 4 bases; unmatched junction nucleotides: 8. The germline gives CDR1 MNHNS, CDR2 SASEGT. This CDR3 is 14 amino acids long. This record belongs to a study of PD-1 blockade in classical Hodgkin lymphoma. Study observations and caveats: Before treatment, TCR diversity in newly diagnosed patients was reportedly lower than in healthy donors. The drivers behind the repertoire differences, possibly disease activity or prior therapy, remain undefined.

Sequencing was performed with immunoSEQ multiplex PCR; in TCRdb, only in-frame clones are kept and a portion is missing. This sample yields about 35,000 clones, of which approximately 90% are seen a single time; more than 0.2% belongs to the top ten. Time point reported: newly diagnosed, previously untreated cHL patient sample. Purified CD4+ T cells were obtained from thawed PBMCs through magnetic negative selection. The authors used newly diagnosed, untreated classical Hodgkin lymphoma PBMCs as comparison. The source material was CD4+ T cells from blood. The TCR originated in a human donor with classical Hodgkin lymphoma. V gene TRBV6-1 combines with J gene TRBJ2-7; the match to TRBD2 covers 8 bases. CDR3 coding DNA: TGTGCCAGCAGCAGATTAGCGGGACCGTACGAGCAGTACTTC. Amino acids: CASSRLAGPYEQYF.